These 27 T cell receptor beta chains were all obtained from the same sample, sequenced in a study of CD8 T cells in ankylosing spondylitis. TCRdb passed the 5' RACE reads through MiXCR, listing each CDR3 protein once. The sample carries fewer than 180,000 distinct CDR3 sequences, under 45% recorded once. The source material was synovial fluid, either unsorted or a sorted T cell fraction (not recorded which). The receptors stem from a male donor with ankylosing spondylitis.

CDR3 nucleotide sequence: TGTGCCTCCAGTCTTGGGAGGGCCTTCGGGCAGTACTTC. It specifies CASSLGRAFGQYF. The chain recombines TRBV2 with TRBJ2-7; TRBD2 matches at 7 bases. This CDR3 contains 13 residues. V was pared by 11 bases and J by 9 bases, with 16 bases of the junction left unmatched. Germline V gene lookup returns CDR1 SNHLY and CDR2 FYNNEI.

This clonotype has a count of ten or more. The V gene is TRBV11-3, the J gene TRBJ2-1; 7 nucleotides agree with TRBD1. V lost 5 bases, J lost 4 bases, and 5 bases stayed unmatched. Germline lookup yields CDR1 SGHNT and CDR2 YENEEA. The CDR3 length is 14 residues. CDR3 protein: CASSAQGTYNEQFF. CDR3 sequence (DNA): TGTGCCAGCAGCGCACAGGGGACGTACAATGAGCAGTTCTTC.

This chain joins TRBV29-1 and TRBJ2-7, with 9 nucleotides matching TRBD1. In germline, CDR1 is SQVTM, CDR2 ANQGSEA. The CDR3 totals 13 residues. Trimming took 6 bases from V and 2 from J; bases not matched to a gene: 5. The CDR3 region is CSVRTGEAYEQYF. CDR3 nucleotide sequence: TGCAGCGTGCGGACAGGGGAGGCCTACGAGCAGTACTTC.

This clonotype has ten or more counts. V is TRBV10-3 and J is TRBJ2-1, with D maybe TRBD2 (5 bases). Trimming stripped 2 bases from V and 3 bases from J, with 11 bases between. This CDR3 spans 15 amino acids. Germline V gene lookup returns CDR1 ENHRY and CDR2 SYGVKD. In DNA form, the CDR3 reads TGTGCCATCAGTGAGCGAAGCGGAGTCTACAATGAGCAGTTCTTC. Its translation is CAISERSGVYNEQFF.

V is TRBV27 and J is TRBJ2-7, with 7 bases lining up with TRBD1. The germline V gene has CDR1 MNHEY and CDR2 SMNVEV (reference sequence). J lost 3 bases, V lost 8 bases, and 13 bases had no gene match. This CDR3 contains 15 residues. CDR3 coding DNA: TGTGCCAGCCCCAATCCCGGGACAGTTGGCTACGAGCAGTACTTC. It yields the protein CASPNPGTVGYEQYF.

V is TRBV10-3 and J is TRBJ2-7; 7 bases agree with TRBD1. V lost 6 bases and J lost 3; bases outside the gene matches: 11. The CDR3 consists of 15 residues. Germline V lookup: CDR1 ENHRY, CDR2 SYGVKD. The CDR3 DNA follows: TGTGCCATCAGACGCAGACAGGGTTGGGGCTACGAGCAGTACTTC. Its protein product is CAIRRRQGWGYEQYF.

This clonotype was seen repeatedly, ten times or more. This chain connects TRBV6-2 or TRBV6-3 to TRBJ1-2; 7 nucleotides agree with TRBD1. The germline V gene encodes CDR1 MNHEY and CDR2 SVGEGT. J gave up 8 bases and V 2 bases, and 8 bases lay outside the gene matches. CDR3 length: 14 residues. Here the CDR3 DNA reads TGTGCCAGCAGTTACGGACAGGCGACAGGCGGCTACACCTTC. This sequence encodes CASSYGQATGGYTF.

CDR3 nucleotides: TGTGCCAGCTCACCACGCCCTCAAAATCGCTATGGCTACACCTTC. Protein: CASSPRPQNRYGYTF. The gene calls are TRBV18 and TRBJ1-2; no clear D. The germline CDR1 and CDR2 sequences are KGHSH and LQKENI. The CDR3 runs to 15 residues. The V end was cut by 1 base, the J end by 4 bases, with 13 bases between.

The chain is built from TRBV29-1 and TRBJ2-1; 9 bases line up with TRBD2. CDR1 is SQVTM and CDR2 is ANQGSEA in the germline V gene. The CDR3 totals 15 residues. V gave up 0 bases and J gave up 3 bases; unmatched junction bases: 3. The CDR3 region is CSVEDGLAYYNEQFF. In DNA, the CDR3 is TGCAGCGTTGAAGACGGACTAGCGTACTACAATGAGCAGTTCTTC.

In its sample, this clonotype was seen a few times. The V and J genes are TRBV7-8 and TRBJ2-1; perhaps TRBD1 as D (7 bases). Germline assignment: CDR1 SGHVS and CDR2 FQNEAQ. Deletions cut 5 bases from V and 4 bases from J, with 18 bases between. This CDR3 has 16 residues. The CDR3 DNA reads as TGTGCCAGCAGCCCTATGGAGGGGGCAATATACAATGAGCAGTTCTTC. It encodes CASSPMEGAIYNEQFF.

V usage is TRBV28 and J usage is TRBJ1-2, with D unclear. The CDR3 spans 12 residues. CDR1 and CDR2 from the germline V gene are MDHEN and SYDVKM. The ends were cut back, 4 bases at V and 4 bases at J, with 7 bases in the middle. CDR3 in amino acids: CASSYGVYGYTF. The CDR3 nucleotides read TGTGCCAGCAGTTACGGGGTCTATGGCTACACCTTC.

The chain employs TRBV15 and TRBJ2-3, with a tentative D call TRBD1 (7 bases). Germline values: CDR1 LNHNV, CDR2 YYDKDF (reference sequence). V was pared by 0 bases and J by 1 base, with 11 bases between. The CDR3 spans 16 residues. The CDR3 sequence: CATSRDAGTGTDTQYF. The DNA for the CDR3 is TGTGCCACCAGCAGAGATGCGGGGACAGGCACAGATACGCAGTATTTT.

This clonotype occurred a few times. This sequence joins TRBV4-3 and TRBJ2-1, with D possibly TRBD2 on 6 matching bases. V lost 2 bases to trimming and J lost 4 bases, with 12 bases between them. Per the germline V gene, CDR1 is LGHNA and CDR2 is YSLEER. This CDR3 has 15 amino acids. The CDR3 DNA reads TGCGCCAGCAGCCAAATGGCGGAGGGTTACAATGAGCAGTTCTTC. It codes for CASSQMAEGYNEQFF.

The table lists this clonotype with a count of one. The chain carries TRBV7-9 and TRBJ1-2, with TRBD1 matching over 7 bases. The germline V gene encodes CDR1 SEHNR and CDR2 FQNEAQ (reference sequence). Trimming took 2 bases from V and 7 from J; bases not matched to a gene: 7. This CDR3 region has 14 residues. CDR3 DNA sequence: TGTGCCAGCAGCTTATACAGGGGCAGTCGTGGCTACACCTTC. This gives the protein CASSLYRGSRGYTF.

At least ten counts were recorded for this clonotype. The chain couples TRBV11-2 to TRBJ1-2; D not certain. Germline values: CDR1 SGHAT, CDR2 FQNNGV. V dropped 0 bases and J dropped 8 bases, with 19 bases sitting between them. This CDR3 contains 16 residues. The CDR3 nucleotides are TGTGCCAGCAGCTTAGATTCGGCAGGACCTTTGGGAGGCTACACCTTC. Amino acids: CASSLDSAGPLGGYTF.

This clonotype was counted once. The J gene is TRBJ2-1, the V gene TRBV27; 8 bases are a match to TRBD2. With V trimmed by 4 bases and J by 5 bases, 10 bases remained unmatched. Germline CDR1 is MNHEY and CDR2 is SMNVEV (reference sequence). CDR3 length: 16 amino acids. The DNA of the CDR3 is TGTGCCAGCAGTTCCCAGTCGGGAGGGCTTAACAATGAGCAGTTCTTC. Translating gives CASSSQSGGLNNEQFF.

This chain uses TRBV19 with TRBJ2-3; 13 bases are shared with TRBD2. This CDR3 has 15 amino acids. The V and J ends lost 4 bases and 6 bases, in that order; junction bases with no gene match: 4. Germline lookup yields CDR1 LNHDA and CDR2 SQIVND (reference sequence). This CDR3 is CASSTTSGRFDTQYF. Written as DNA, the CDR3 is TGTGCCAGTAGTACGACTAGCGGGAGGTTTGATACGCAGTATTTT.

This clonotype appeared a few times. The chain carries TRBV12-3 or TRBV12-4 and TRBJ1-1; D gene uncertain. Deletions cut 3 bases from V and 3 bases from J, with 23 bases between. The CDR3 consists of 18 residues. The CDR3, as DNA: TGTGCCAGCAGTTTGGAGGCGGGGATTGCTTCGTGGGACACTGAAGCTTTCTTT. As protein: CASSLEAGIASWDTEAFF.

In this sample, this clonotype turned up a few times. CDR3 protein: CSVKLQVTLSYEQYF. CDR3 nucleotide sequence: TGCAGCGTCAAGTTACAGGTCACCCTCTCCTACGAGCAGTACTTC. This chain uses TRBV29-1 with TRBJ2-7, with D perhaps matching TRBD1 (5 bases). V shed 6 bases and J shed 0 bases, with 18 bases lying between them. CDR3 length: 15 amino acids. The germline V gene has CDR1 SQVTM and CDR2 ANQGSEA.

This clonotype was counted only a few times. The V call is TRBV10-2, the J call TRBJ2-5; no definite D call. Per germline, CDR1 WSHSY and CDR2 SAAADI. This CDR3 has 11 amino acids. Trimming removed 6 bases from V and 4 bases from J, with 6 bases in between. This CDR3 is CASRWRETQYF. In DNA, the CDR3 is TGCGCCAGCAGGTGGAGAGAGACCCAGTACTTC.

The V call is TRBV29-1, the J call TRBJ2-1; D remains unclear. CDR3 length: 14 residues. CDR1 SQVTM and CDR2 ANQGSEA come from the germline V gene. The V gene lost 7 bases and the J gene lost 3 bases, with 16 bases spanning the gap. CDR3 DNA: TGCAGCGGCAACTCCGAGACAAACTACAATGAGCAGTTCTTC. Translating it yields CSGNSETNYNEQFF.

This clonotype occurred a few times. This rearrangement joins TRBV12-3 or TRBV12-4 to TRBJ2-1; 8 bases align to TRBD2. V gave up 2 bases and J gave up 7 bases; unmatched junction bases: 4. The CDR3 extends over 14 amino acids. CDR3 DNA sequence: TGTGCCAGCAGTTTAAGGCGGGAGGAGAATGAGCAGTTCTTC. Its translation: CASSLRREENEQFF.

The gene calls are TRBV4-3 and TRBJ2-7; 7 bases are shared with TRBD2. J was trimmed by 3 bases and V by 1 base; bases with no gene match: 6. This CDR3 comprises 15 residues. CDR1 is LGHNA, CDR2 YSLEER, per germline. The CDR3 protein is CASSQGTSYFYEQYF. The DNA for the CDR3 is TGCGCCAGCAGCCAAGGGACTAGTTATTTCTACGAGCAGTACTTC.

The rearrangement links TRBV9 to TRBJ2-6; 12 bases map to TRBD2. CDR1 and CDR2 from the germline V gene are SGDLS and YYNGEE. V shed 0 bases and J 0 bases; nucleotides not matched to a gene: 10. This CDR3 has 21 amino acids. The CDR3 DNA follows: TGTGCCAGCAGCGTAGCGTGGCTAGCGGGGGGGCCTAACTCTGGGGCCAACGTCCTGACTTTC. Amino acids: CASSVAWLAGGPNSGANVLTF.

The chain recombines TRBV15 with TRBJ1-1; a weak D match, TRBD1 (6 bases). Trimming took off 4 bases at V and 4 bases at J, with 13 bases between the two ends. The CDR3 sequence is 14 residues long. CDR1 and CDR2 from the germline V gene are LNHNV and YYDKDF (reference sequence). DNA for the CDR3: TGTGCCACCAGCACGGGGGGGCTGGGCACTGAAGCTTTCTTT. It translates to CATSTGGLGTEAFF.

The chain recombines TRBV18 with TRBJ1-1; tentative D call: TRBD1 (5 bases). The V end was cut by 3 bases, the J end by 7 bases, with 15 bases between. Germline V CDR1 and CDR2: KGHSH, LQKENI. The CDR3 sequence is 14 residues long. CDR3: CASSPMLGGIEAFF. For the CDR3, the DNA is TGTGCCAGCTCACCCATGCTGGGGGGTATTGAAGCTTTCTTT.

This chain links TRBV27 with TRBJ1-2; 9 positions match TRBD1. Germline assignment: CDR1 MNHEY and CDR2 SMNVEV (reference sequence). V shed 2 bases and J 7 bases; nucleotides not matched to a gene: 11. The CDR3 totals 16 residues. This CDR3 is CASSLVGTGHIRGYTF. In nucleotides, the CDR3 is TGTGCCAGCAGTTTAGTGGGGACAGGGCATATTCGTGGCTACACCTTC.